Reported below is one TCR beta chain. Libraries were prepared by immunoSEQ multiplex PCR; TCRdb keeps only in-frame clonotypes and omits some of them. The table shows 110,000 or so clones, with 90% to 95% occurring only once. This entry comes from a study of brain T cells in children with intractable seizures. CDR3 length: 17 residues. From germline, CDR1 is LGHNA and CDR2 YNFKEQ. Trimming at V came to 1 base and at J to 3 bases, leaving 10 bases not matched to a gene. The genes are TRBV4-2 and TRBJ2-3; 7 bases match TRBD2. The input for sequencing was peripheral blood, taken at surgery. The clonotype originates from a boy under two years old with hemimegalencephaly and intractable seizures. CDR3: CASSQGAVAGVTDTQYF. The CDR3 DNA follows: TGTGCCAGCAGCCAAGGGGCAGTCGCGGGAGTAACAGATACGCAGTATTTT.